This T cell receptor (beta chain) was retrieved from a study of blood T cell repertoires in COVID-19. Turning to the study itself: Sample material is recorded as cDNA or gDNA derived from T cells, B-cell-depleted T cells, or PBMCs.

Germline CDR1 and CDR2: SGHVS and FNYEAQ. V gave up 1 base and J gave up 6 bases, with 7 bases separating them. This CDR3 region has 14 residues. Using immunoSEQ multiplex PCR, the repertoire was profiled, and TCRdb retains in-frame clones only, with some absent. The sample gives 270,000 or so clones, approximately 90% of which show up once; 2% to 2.5% is in the top ten. The receptor was isolated from a middle-aged woman with acute COVID-19. The rearrangement links TRBV7-6 to TRBJ1-6; maybe TRBD1 (5 bases). Sequencing was done on a sample of PBMCs or T cells enriched from blood (not recorded which). CDR3 nucleotide sequence: TGTGCCAGCAGCTTAGGACAGCCTAATTCACCCCTCCACTTT. Protein sequence: CASSLGQPNSPLHF. The whole variable domain, remainder taken from reference TRBV7-6 and TRBJ1-6, is GAGVSQSPRYKVTKRGQDVALRCDPISGHVSLYWYRQALGQGPEFLTYFNYEAQQDKSGLPNDRFSAERPEGSISTLTIQRTEQRDSAMYRCASSLGQPNSPLHFGNGTRLTVT.